The 23 T cell receptor beta chains given below trace back to one sample, sequenced in a study of CD8 T cells in Susac syndrome (dated by TCRdb to between 2018 and 2020). Library construction relied on the immunoSEQ multiplex PCR assay. RNA was extracted using the RNeasy kit, and about 0.5 to 1 ug of the RNA was reverse transcribed with random hexamers. The raw public data were reprocessed by TCRdb itself: fastp quality trimming at Q25, MiXCR clonotype calling, in-frame beta chains only. Rows with a matching CDR3 protein are joined into one entry that keeps the most common DNA and genes. Here the sample has 400,000 or so distinct CDR3 sequences; approximately 85% occur a single time. Of the sample, 0.12% is held by the ten largest clones. Source material: CD8+ T cells from PBMCs. The receptor set was obtained from a human donor with multiple sclerosis.

The rearrangement links TRBV19 to TRBJ2-1; perhaps TRBD2 as D (7 bases). The CDR3 is made up of 14 amino acids. Germline-derived CDR1 and CDR2 are LNHDA and SQIVND (reference sequence). Trimming took 10 bases from V and 6 from J, leaving 19 bases between them. In DNA, the CDR3 is TGTGCCACCCGAAGGGGGGGGACGGGCAATGAGCAGTTCTTC. It specifies CATRRGGTGNEQFF.

The V call is TRBV5-5, the J call TRBJ1-5; D unresolved. The length of the CDR3 is 13 residues. V was cut by 4 bases and J by 7 bases, with 12 bases left in between. Germline V gene lookup returns CDR1 SGHKS and CDR2 YYEKEE (reference sequence). CDR3 loop: CASSRKGEQPQHF. The CDR3 nucleotides read TGTGCCAGCAGCCGGAAGGGAGAACAGCCCCAGCATTTT.

The chain uses TRBV12-3 or TRBV12-4 and TRBJ2-2; tentatively, D is TRBD2 (5 bases). V lost 3 bases, J lost 0 bases, and 14 bases lay in between. This CDR3 contains 17 residues. The CDR3 region has the DNA TGTGCCAGCAGTTTCTGGACTTCACTTACGAACACCGGGGAGCTGTTTTTT. Translated: CASSFWTSLTNTGELFF.

The rearrangement uses TRBV6-2 or TRBV6-3 and TRBJ2-2, with a possible D match to TRBD2 (5 bases). V was cut by 7 bases and J by 6 bases, with 15 bases left in between. In germline, CDR1 is MNHEY, CDR2 SVGEGT. There are 14 residues in the CDR3. The CDR3 loop reads CASTYALEAGELFF. CDR3 bases: TGTGCCAGCACCTATGCTCTGGAGGCCGGGGAGCTGTTTTTT.

The chain recombines TRBV2 with TRBJ1-6; D remains unclear. The germline V gene encodes CDR1 SNHLY and CDR2 FYNNEI. The CDR3 is 13 amino acids. V was clipped by 7 bases and J by 10 bases, with 14 bases between them. CDR3 sequence reads: CASKAQFGSPLHF. The CDR3 DNA is TGTGCCAGCAAGGCGCAGTTTGGGTCACCCCTCCACTTT.

The J gene is TRBJ1-2, the V gene TRBV29-1, with a possible D match to TRBD1 (6 bases). Between the trimmed V and J ends, which lost 4 bases and 7 bases, there was a span of 13 bases. Germline assignment: CDR1 SQVTM and CDR2 ANQGSEA. This CDR3 contains 12 residues. Written as DNA, the CDR3 is TGCAGCGTTGGGGACACCCATTTTGGCTACACCTTC. Its protein is CSVGDTHFGYTF.

This chain links TRBV10-3 with TRBJ1-2; D gene unclear. The germline gives CDR1 ENHRY, CDR2 SYGVKD. Trimming left V 8 bases short and J 1 base short, with 11 bases between. This CDR3 has 13 residues. CDR3 sequence: CAIAEDDNYGYTF. The DNA of the CDR3 is TGTGCCATCGCCGAGGACGATAACTATGGCTACACCTTC.

This chain links TRBV7-9 with TRBJ2-7; TRBD2 agrees at 7 bases. Germline CDR1 reads SEHNR; CDR2 reads FQNEAQ (reference sequence). V shed 1 base and J 7 bases; nucleotides not matched to a gene: 19. The CDR3 length is 18 residues. CDR3 sequence: CASSLVGRALAAYEEQYF. Written as DNA, the CDR3 is TGTGCCAGCAGCTTAGTAGGCCGGGCCCTAGCGGCCTATGAGGAGCAGTACTTC.

This clonotype has a handful of counts. The chain combines TRBV12-3 or TRBV12-4 with TRBJ2-2; D not resolved. The V end was cut by 1 base, the J end by 2 bases, with 5 bases between. This CDR3 has 14 residues. The CDR3 loop is CASSLGLNTGELFF. CDR3 coding DNA: TGTGCCAGCAGTTTAGGGCTAAACACCGGGGAGCTGTTTTTT.

The chain uses TRBV9 and TRBJ2-1, with 9 bases aligning to TRBD2. The CDR3 is made up of 15 amino acids. Per the germline V gene, CDR1 is SGDLS and CDR2 is YYNGEE. Losses at the gene ends were 2 bases for V and 9 bases for J; bases not matched to a gene: 9. CDR3 sequence: CASSVSGGAGSEQFF. The CDR3 region has the DNA TGTGCCAGCAGCGTTAGCGGGGGAGCGGGGAGTGAGCAGTTCTTC.

V gene TRBV27 combines with J gene TRBJ1-5, with TRBD1 matching 9 bases. Trimming removed 0 bases from V and 7 bases from J; junction bases left unmatched: 10. This CDR3 is 17 amino acids long. Germline CDR1 reads MNHEY; CDR2 reads SMNVEV (reference sequence). The CDR3 nucleotides are TGTGCCAGCAGTTTATCCTTTGAGGGACAGGGAATGCAGCCCCAGCATTTT. The encoded protein is CASSLSFEGQGMQPQHF.

The gene calls are TRBV29-1 and TRBJ2-1; a possible D gene is TRBD2 (6 bases). V was trimmed by 6 bases and J by 8 bases, leaving 20 bases between them. CDR1 and CDR2 (germline): SQVTM, ANQGSEA. The CDR3 consists of 14 residues. CDR3: CSVAEGSALDEQFF. DNA of the CDR3: TGCAGCGTCGCGGAGGGTTCAGCGCTAGATGAGCAGTTCTTC.

V and J are TRBV4-1 and TRBJ1-1, with D possibly matching TRBD1 (6 bases). V was clipped by 4 bases and J by 8 bases, with 14 bases between them. This CDR3 is built from 13 residues. CDR1 is MGHRA and CDR2 is YSYEKL in the germline V gene. CDR3 DNA: TGCGCCAGCAGCCTTCAGGTCAGGGGAGAAGCTTTCTTT. As protein: CASSLQVRGEAFF.

The V and J genes are TRBV30 and TRBJ2-7, with 7 bases lining up with TRBD2. CDR3 length equals 14 residues. CDR1 and CDR2 (germline): GTSNPN, SVGIG (reference sequence). Trimming removed 0 bases from V and 3 bases from J; junction bases left unmatched: 5. CDR3 in amino acids: CAWSVGRALYEQYF. The CDR3 DNA is TGTGCCTGGAGTGTAGGGAGGGCTCTCTACGAGCAGTACTTC. Filled out from reference TRBV30 and TRBJ2-7, the complete variable domain reads SQTIHQWPATLVQPVGSPLSLECTVEGTSNPNLYWYRQAAGRGLQLLFYSVGIGQISSEVPQNLSASRPQDRQFILSSKKLLLSDSGFYLCAWSVGRALYEQYFGPGTRLTVT.

The sample holds one count of this clonotype. V gene TRBV28 combines with J gene TRBJ1-1; D not resolved. Germline CDR1 reads MDHEN; CDR2 reads SYDVKM. V shed 5 bases and J shed 3 bases, with 16 bases lying between them. The CDR3 consists of 15 residues. The chain's CDR3 is CASSPNTGRDTEAFF. Here the CDR3 DNA reads TGTGCCAGCAGTCCTAACACCGGACGGGACACTGAAGCTTTCTTT.

The gene calls are TRBV5-4 and TRBJ2-7, with no clear D. Germline lookup yields CDR1 SGHNT and CDR2 YYREEE (reference sequence). The CDR3 runs to 14 residues. Trimming removed 2 bases at V and 0 bases at J, with 9 bases between. CDR3 region: CASSFDISSYEQYF. CDR3 sequence (DNA): TGTGCCAGCAGCTTTGACATAAGCTCCTACGAGCAGTACTTC.

This clonotype was detected a few times. V usage is TRBV6-2 or TRBV6-3 and J usage is TRBJ2-7; D possibly corresponds to TRBD2 (6 bases). This CDR3 is 16 amino acids long. Per germline, CDR1 MNHEY and CDR2 SVGEGT. V was pared by 5 bases and J by 0 bases, with 17 bases between. CDR3 residues: CASSDPTSRSSYEQYF. CDR3 in DNA: TGTGCCAGCAGTGATCCCACTAGCAGGAGCTCCTACGAGCAGTACTTC.

This chain uses TRBV15 with TRBJ1-1, with 9 positions matching TRBD1. Losses at the gene ends were 5 bases for V and 3 bases for J; bases not matched to a gene: 1. In germline, CDR1 is LNHNV, CDR2 YYDKDF (reference sequence). This CDR3 contains 13 residues. The CDR3 DNA follows: TGTGCCACCAGCCGGACAGGGGACACTGAAGCTTTCTTT. Its translation is CATSRTGDTEAFF.

The chain employs TRBV12-3 or TRBV12-4 and TRBJ2-1; TRBD2 might be the D (6 bases). V lost 7 bases to trimming and J lost 0 bases, with 13 bases between them. The CDR3 is made up of 15 amino acids. CDR3 coding DNA: TGTGCCAGCATTACACGGGGGAGCTCCTACAATGAGCAGTTCTTC. This codes for CASITRGSSYNEQFF.

The rearrangement links TRBV12-3 or TRBV12-4 to TRBJ2-2; tentative D call: TRBD2 (5 bases). Trimming shortened V by 6 bases and J by 4 bases, and 9 bases separated the two germline ends. The CDR3 consists of 13 residues. CDR3 protein: CASSTLGTGELFF. In DNA form, the CDR3 reads TGTGCCAGCAGCACACTAGGCACCGGGGAGCTGTTTTTT.

The chain carries TRBV28 and TRBJ2-3; no reliable D call. CDR3 size: 13 residues. Per the germline V gene, CDR1 is MDHEN and CDR2 is SYDVKM. Trimming cost V 1 base and J 6 bases, with 8 bases left between them. CDR3 residues: CASSLYKRDTQYF. Written as DNA, the CDR3 is TGTGCCAGCAGTTTATACAAAAGGGATACGCAGTATTTT. Drawing the rest from reference TRBV28 and TRBJ2-3, the complete variable domain is DVKVTQSSRYLVKRTGEKVFLECVQDMDHENMFWYRQDPGLGLRLIYFSYDVKMKEKGDIPEGYSVSREKKERFSLILESASTNQTSMYLCASSLYKRDTQYFGPGTRLTVL.

The chain links TRBV15 to TRBJ1-2; D uncertain. Trimming removed 5 bases from V and 4 bases from J, with 14 bases in between. CDR3 length equals 14 residues. From germline, CDR1 is LNHNV and CDR2 YYDKDF (reference sequence). In nucleotides, the CDR3 is TGTGCCACCAGCCTCGACCCAACTCTCTATGGCTACACCTTC. Its translation: CATSLDPTLYGYTF.

The rearrangement joins TRBV15 to TRBJ2-3; 10 nucleotides match TRBD1. Germline V lookup: CDR1 LNHNV, CDR2 YYDKDF (reference sequence). This CDR3 spans 15 amino acids. V shed 2 bases, J shed 3 bases, and the junction held 2 bases outside the gene matches. In DNA, the CDR3 is TGTGCCACCAGCAGACCGGGACAGGGGACAGATACGCAGTATTTT. It encodes CATSRPGQGTDTQYF.